This T cell receptor beta chain stems from a study of cytotoxic CD8 clonotypes in ibrutinib-treated CLL (dated by TCRdb to the early 2020s). Regarding the complete study: The cohort included around 15 treatment-naive and approximately eleven relapsed/refractory patients; approximately 17 were IGHV unmutated. Responses were partial in 24 patients and complete in 2; after median approximately 66 months follow-up, roughly 14 stayed in remission and some twelve progressed. Response samples were taken after a median of around 13 months on treatment, ranging from about 6 to 40 months. An average of roughly 250,000 productive templates and 94,082 productive rearrangements was obtained per sample. Longitudinal samples were obtainable from about 30% of the roughly 90 participants in the trial. Cryopreserved peripheral blood mononuclear cells were collected at three points: before therapy, at response, and at either sustained remission or disease progression. All remission and progressive disease samples were collected while patients were still receiving ibrutinib.

The CDR3 starts with the cysteine, ends with the phenylalanine, and has 13 residues. This entry keeps only the CDR3 DNA: 39 bases, framed from base 1. Relative to germline, V is 6 bases shorter and J is 7 bases shorter, with 12 bases between their ends. CDR1 and CDR2 are drawn from the germline V gene: MGHDK, SYGVNS. This sample's time point label indicates: progressive disease on ibrutinib. For TCR beta library preparation, roughly 2.1 micrograms of genomic DNA was extracted from cryopreserved PBMCs. High-throughput TCR beta sequencing was performed on longitudinal blood samples from CLL patients receiving ibrutinib monotherapy. The patients took part in an open-label, single-center phase 2 trial of ibrutinib monotherapy. Overall results and qualifications from the work: Sampling times were not matched between sustained-remission and progressing patients, and lymph node repertoires were not studied. Baseline clonality was found to be higher than that of age-matched healthy donors and was strongly correlated with circulating CD8+ T-cell counts. An increase in clonality was observed at ibrutinib response, with clonality remaining stable during sustained remission and falling back toward baseline at progression. Public clonotypes were rare and either shrank or stayed stable during treatment, and the rise in clonality at ibrutinib response reflected expansion of private clonotypes.

In the case of this clone: The antigen it recognizes is unknown. The input lacks base qualities; no much larger clone sits a single base away.

On a MiSeq, deep resolution sequencing aimed for a depth between 1 in 1 million and 1 in 200,000 T cells, with each clonotype covered approximately 9.2x on average. TCR beta libraries were generated with the immunoSEQ hsTCRB Kit. In the source study's methods: Data were analyzed with ImmunoSEQ Data Assistant and ImmunoSEQ Analyzer, with V, D and J genes assigned per IMGT definitions. Clonality was computed as one minus normalized Shannon entropy of productive rearrangement frequencies, ranging from 0 to 1. Only overrepresented clonotypes making up at least 0.05% of each patient's repertoire were included in the public clonotype analysis. About a dozen age-matched healthy donor repertoires from immuneACCESS served as clonality controls. The immuneACCESS repertoire file appears here via TCRdb, limited to in-frame rearrangements. These files lack a portion of the clones; in checked studies, under half of the deficit traces to unresolved V genes, and the cause of the others is not known. From that table come the V and J calls and clone size; the DNA was used to work out D and trimming. The sample table shows approximately 150,000 clones, and about 88% are seen once. The ten largest clones capture around 2.7% of the sample.

This receptor was obtained from a human donor with chronic lymphocytic leukemia. The chain uses TRBV25-1 and TRBJ1-4; the D segment could be TRBD1, given 5 matching bases. The sequenced sample was PBMCs, obtained at disease progression, from a patient treated with ibrutinib. DNA sequence: TGTGCCAGCAGACTGACCGGGACTGAAAAACTGTTTTTT. Translation gives CASRLTGTEKLFF.